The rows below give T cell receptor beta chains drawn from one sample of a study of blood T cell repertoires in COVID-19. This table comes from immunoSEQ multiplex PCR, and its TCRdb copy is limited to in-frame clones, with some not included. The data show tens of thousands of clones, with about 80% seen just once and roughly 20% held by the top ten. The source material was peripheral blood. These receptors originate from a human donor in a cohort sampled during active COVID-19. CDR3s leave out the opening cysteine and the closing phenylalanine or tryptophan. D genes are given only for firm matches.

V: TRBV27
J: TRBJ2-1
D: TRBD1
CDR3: ASPCRDREEDEQF

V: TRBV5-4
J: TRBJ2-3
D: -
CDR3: ASSVASRLSTDTQY

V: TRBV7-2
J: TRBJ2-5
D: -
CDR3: ASSLVRGQETQY

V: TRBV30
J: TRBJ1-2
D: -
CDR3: AWSAGDINYGYT

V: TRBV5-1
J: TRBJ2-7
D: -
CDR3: ASSLTDSYEQY

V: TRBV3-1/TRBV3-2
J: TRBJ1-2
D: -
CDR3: ASNHHVAANYGYT

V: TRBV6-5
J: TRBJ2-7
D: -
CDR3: ASSTGLNYEQY

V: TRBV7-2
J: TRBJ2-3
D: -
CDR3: ASSPDRLADTQY

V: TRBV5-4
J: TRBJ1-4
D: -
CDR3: ASSLPGRNEKLF

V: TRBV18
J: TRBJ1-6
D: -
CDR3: ASSPREGRDNSPLH

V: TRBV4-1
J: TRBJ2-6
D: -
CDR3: ASSQPVIPGGAAGANVLT

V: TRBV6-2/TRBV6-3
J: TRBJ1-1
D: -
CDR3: ASSYQPVGSEAF

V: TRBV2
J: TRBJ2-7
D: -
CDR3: ASSEQGTTYEQY

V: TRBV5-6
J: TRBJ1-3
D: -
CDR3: ASSSGVSIY

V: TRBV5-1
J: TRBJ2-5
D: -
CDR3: ASSSATGIQETQY

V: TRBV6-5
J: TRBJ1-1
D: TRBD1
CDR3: ASKSGGQGYTEAF

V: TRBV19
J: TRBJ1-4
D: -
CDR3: ASRRLATNEKLF

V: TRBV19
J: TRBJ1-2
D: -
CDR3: ASTQVGSGSGYT

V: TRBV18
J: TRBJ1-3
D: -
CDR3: ASSGDNGNTIY

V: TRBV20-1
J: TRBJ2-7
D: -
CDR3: SATTQGEQY

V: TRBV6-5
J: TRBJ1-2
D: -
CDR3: ASSYSKAGNGYT

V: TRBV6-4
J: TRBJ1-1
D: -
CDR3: ASRPGAGAEAF

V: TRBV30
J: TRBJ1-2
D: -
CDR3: AWIGRAVRGYT

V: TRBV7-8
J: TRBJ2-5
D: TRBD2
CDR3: ASSPGTSGGQTQY

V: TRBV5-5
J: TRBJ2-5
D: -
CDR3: ASSLVQYGTQY

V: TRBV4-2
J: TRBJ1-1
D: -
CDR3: ASSQGDQGNTEAF

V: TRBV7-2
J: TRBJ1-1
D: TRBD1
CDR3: ASSYGDRNTEAF

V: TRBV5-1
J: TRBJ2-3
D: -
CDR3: ASSLVGGRDTQY

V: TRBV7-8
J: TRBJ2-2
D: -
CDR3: ASSFLSGELF

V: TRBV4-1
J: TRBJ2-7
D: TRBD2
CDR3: ASSPFAGGISEQY

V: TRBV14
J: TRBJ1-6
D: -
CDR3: ASSQVAGGDQPLH

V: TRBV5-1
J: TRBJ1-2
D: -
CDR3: ASADVGDYGYT

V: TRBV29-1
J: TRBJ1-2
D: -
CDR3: SVGDRYYGYT

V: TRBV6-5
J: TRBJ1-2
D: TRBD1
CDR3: ASSYGQGVGYT

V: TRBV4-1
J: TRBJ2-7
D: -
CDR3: ASSQGGTHTYEQY

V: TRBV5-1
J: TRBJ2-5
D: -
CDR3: ASSLEAQDLRETQY

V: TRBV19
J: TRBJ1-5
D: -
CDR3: ASSSRGHQPQH

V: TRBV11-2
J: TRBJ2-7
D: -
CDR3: ASSDRRNSYEQY

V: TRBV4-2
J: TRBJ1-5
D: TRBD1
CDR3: ASSQDGQGNQPQH

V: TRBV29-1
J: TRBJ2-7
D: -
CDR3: SVGHRDEQY

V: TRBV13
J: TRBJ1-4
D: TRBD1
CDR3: ASSEGANNEKLF

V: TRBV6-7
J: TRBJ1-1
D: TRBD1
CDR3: ASSRRTGGAYTEAF

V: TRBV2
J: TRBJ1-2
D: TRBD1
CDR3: ASSDRGQGLYGYT

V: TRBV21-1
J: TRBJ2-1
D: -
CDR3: ASRNHRDAYNEQF